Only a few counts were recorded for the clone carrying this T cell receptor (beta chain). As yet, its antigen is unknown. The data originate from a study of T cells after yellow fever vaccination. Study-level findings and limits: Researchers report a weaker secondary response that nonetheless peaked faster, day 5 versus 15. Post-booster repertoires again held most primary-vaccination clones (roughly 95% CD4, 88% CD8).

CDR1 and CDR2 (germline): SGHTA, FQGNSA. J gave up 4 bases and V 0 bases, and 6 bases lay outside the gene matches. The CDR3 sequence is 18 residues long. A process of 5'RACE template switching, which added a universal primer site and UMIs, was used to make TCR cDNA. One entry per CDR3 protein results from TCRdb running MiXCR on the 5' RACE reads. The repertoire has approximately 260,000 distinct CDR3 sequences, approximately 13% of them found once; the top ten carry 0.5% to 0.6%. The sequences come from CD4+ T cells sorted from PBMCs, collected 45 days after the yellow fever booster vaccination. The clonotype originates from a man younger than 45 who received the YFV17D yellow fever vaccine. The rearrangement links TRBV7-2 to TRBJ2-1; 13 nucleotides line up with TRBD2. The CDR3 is CASSLARLAGGLYNEQFF. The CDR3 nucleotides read TGTGCCAGCAGCTTAGCGCGACTAGCGGGAGGACTTTACAATGAGCAGTTCTTC.